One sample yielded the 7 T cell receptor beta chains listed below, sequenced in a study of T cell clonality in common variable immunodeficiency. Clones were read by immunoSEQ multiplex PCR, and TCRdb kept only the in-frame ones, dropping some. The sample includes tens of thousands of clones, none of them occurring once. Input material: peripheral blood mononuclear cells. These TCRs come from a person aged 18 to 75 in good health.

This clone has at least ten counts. The CDR3 sequence: CATRGEKLFF. The CDR3 bases that were read are TGTGCCACGAGGGGAGAAAAA. V usage is TRBV7-9 and J usage is TRBJ1-4, with D tentatively TRBD1 (5 bases). Coverage ceases 3 residues before the CDR3 finishes, and the germline J gene fills in the end. The germline V gene encodes CDR1 SEHNR and CDR2 FQNEAQ (reference sequence). This CDR3 has 10 residues. V lost 10 bases, J lost 8 bases, and 8 bases lay in between.

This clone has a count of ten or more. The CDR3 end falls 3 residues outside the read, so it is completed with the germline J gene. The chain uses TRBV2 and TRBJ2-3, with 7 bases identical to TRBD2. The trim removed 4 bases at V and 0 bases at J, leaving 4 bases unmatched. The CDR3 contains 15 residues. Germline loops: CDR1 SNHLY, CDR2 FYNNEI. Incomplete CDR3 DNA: TGTGCCAGCAGTGGAGATAGCGGGAGCACAGATACG. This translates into CASSGDSGSTDT. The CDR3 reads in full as CASSGDSGSTDTQYF.

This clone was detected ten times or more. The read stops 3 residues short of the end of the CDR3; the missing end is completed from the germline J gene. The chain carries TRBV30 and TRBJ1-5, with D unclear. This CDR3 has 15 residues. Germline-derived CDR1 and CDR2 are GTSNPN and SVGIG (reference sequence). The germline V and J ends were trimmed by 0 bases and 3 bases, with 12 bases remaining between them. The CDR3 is CAWSVGPLHNQPQHF. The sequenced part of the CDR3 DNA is TGTGCCTGGAGTGTAGGGCCCTTACACAATCAGCCC.

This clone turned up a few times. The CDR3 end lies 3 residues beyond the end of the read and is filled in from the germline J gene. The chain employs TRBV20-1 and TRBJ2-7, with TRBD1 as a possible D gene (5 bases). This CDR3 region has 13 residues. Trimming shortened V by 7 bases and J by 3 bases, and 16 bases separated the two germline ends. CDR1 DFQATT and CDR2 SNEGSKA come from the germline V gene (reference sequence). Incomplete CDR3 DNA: TGCAGTGGTAGTGAGACAGCAGACTACGAG. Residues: CSGSETADYE. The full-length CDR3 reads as CSGSETADYEQYF.

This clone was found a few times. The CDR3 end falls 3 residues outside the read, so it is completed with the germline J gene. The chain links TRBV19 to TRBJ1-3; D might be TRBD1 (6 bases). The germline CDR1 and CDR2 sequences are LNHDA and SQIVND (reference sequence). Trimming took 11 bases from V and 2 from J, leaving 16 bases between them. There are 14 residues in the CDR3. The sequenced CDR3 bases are TGTGCCGCCACCCCCTCAGGGGCTGGAAACACC. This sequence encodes CAATPSGAGNT. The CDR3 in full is CAATPSGAGNTIYF.

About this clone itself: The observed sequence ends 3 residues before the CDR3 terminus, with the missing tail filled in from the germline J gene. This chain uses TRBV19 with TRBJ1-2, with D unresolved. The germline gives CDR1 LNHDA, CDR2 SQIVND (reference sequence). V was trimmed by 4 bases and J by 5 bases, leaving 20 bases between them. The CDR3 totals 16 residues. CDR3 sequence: CASSTNLLGLLYGYTF. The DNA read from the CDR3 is TGTGCCAGTAGTACCAATTTACTCGGACTCCTATATGGC.

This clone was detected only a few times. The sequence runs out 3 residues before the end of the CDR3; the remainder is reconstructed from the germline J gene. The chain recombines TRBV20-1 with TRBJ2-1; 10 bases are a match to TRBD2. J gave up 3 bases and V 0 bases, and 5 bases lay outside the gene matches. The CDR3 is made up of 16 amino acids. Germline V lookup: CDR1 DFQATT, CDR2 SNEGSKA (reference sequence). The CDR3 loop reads CSARDIAGGLYNEQFF. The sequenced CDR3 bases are TGCAGTGCTAGAGATATAGCGGGGGGCCTCTACAATGAG.